Included here is one T cell receptor (beta chain) sequence, with context. Germline V CDR1 and CDR2: SGHTA, FQGNSA. CDR3 size: 16 residues. Trimming stripped 1 base from V and 5 bases from J, with 17 bases between. TCRdb passed the RACE reads through MiXCR, listing each CDR3 protein once. The sample includes around 56,000 distinct CDR3 sequences, over 9% of them seen just once. This entry comes from a study of human T cells and chemical hapten exposure. Time point specified: pre-sensitization, week 0. The treatment here: therapeutic diphenylcyclopropenone sensitization with weekly scalp DPC. The gene calls are TRBV7-2 and TRBJ2-5, with D perhaps TRBD1 (6 bases). This TCR derives from a man between 40 and 49 years old with alopecia areata. Some clones in this sample may be carry-over from other donors' samples. The source material was whole blood, sampled in connection with sensitization to the hapten diphenylcyclopropenone (DPC). Here the CDR3 reads CASSLVGTSTGETQYF. Here the CDR3 DNA reads TGTGCCAGCAGCTTAGTGGGGACATCAACGGGGGAGACCCAGTACTTC.